This entry lists 29 T cell receptor beta chains sequenced from one sample in a study of blood T cell repertoires in COVID-19. Method: immunoSEQ multiplex PCR; TCRdb's copy keeps in-frame clones and lacks some. The sample records around 500,000 clones, roughly nine tenths being singletons. The specimen sequenced was PBMCs or T cells enriched from blood (not recorded which). The receptors originated from a woman in her sixties or seventies who had recovered from COVID-19.

The gene calls are TRBV2 and TRBJ1-1; D not resolved. The V gene's germline CDR1 is SNHLY and CDR2 FYNNEI. Trimming cost V 4 bases and J 4 bases, with 4 bases left between them. The CDR3 loop spans 11 amino acids. The CDR3 DNA reads TGTGCCAGCAGTGTCAGCACTGAAGCTTTCTTT. Protein sequence: CASSVSTEAFF.

V is TRBV14 and J is TRBJ1-3; D is unclear. With 4 bases removed from V and 3 bases from J, the gap between germline ends came to 10 bases. Germline V gene sequence: CDR1 SGHDN, CDR2 FVKESK. This CDR3 comprises 14 residues. CDR3 protein: CASSPTTIGNTIYF. The CDR3 DNA follows: TGTGCCAGCAGCCCGACTACGATTGGAAACACCATATATTTT.

The chain has TRBV2 and TRBJ2-1; 11 bases are shared with TRBD2. Germline values: CDR1 SNHLY, CDR2 FYNNEI. V shed 6 bases, J shed 6 bases, and the junction held 7 bases outside the gene matches. The CDR3 extends over 15 amino acids. CDR3 nucleotides: TGTGCCAGCAGGGTGGGACTAGCGGCCACCAATGAGCAGTTCTTC. It encodes CASRVGLAATNEQFF.

The chain uses TRBV20-1 and TRBJ2-7, with 9 nucleotides matching TRBD2. The CDR3 is 14 amino acids. Germline V gene lookup returns CDR1 DFQATT and CDR2 SNEGSKA (reference sequence). Trimming removed 3 bases from V and 3 bases from J; junction bases left unmatched: 6. CDR3 protein: CSASPGAGGYEQYF. CDR3 bases: TGCAGTGCTAGTCCGGGAGCGGGGGGCTACGAGCAGTACTTC.

The genes are TRBV2 and TRBJ1-4; 9 nucleotides match TRBD1. CDR3 length: 15 amino acids. Germline CDR1 reads SNHLY; CDR2 reads FYNNEI. With 6 bases clipped from V and 5 bases from J, the junction kept 7 bases outside the gene matches. CDR3: CASSLFGTGNEKLFF. The CDR3 DNA sequence: TGTGCCAGCAGCCTGTTCGGGACAGGGAATGAAAAACTGTTTTTT.

The genes are TRBV11-2 and TRBJ2-7, with TRBD2 matching 10 bases. V lost 1 base to trimming and J lost 1 base; unmatched junction nucleotides: 1. Germline CDR1 reads SGHAT; CDR2 reads FQNNGV. This CDR3 has 15 residues. The chain's CDR3 is CASSLGSGGSYEQYV. DNA of the CDR3: TGTGCCAGCAGCTTAGGTAGCGGGGGGTCCTACGAGCAGTACGTC.

The chain combines TRBV10-1 with TRBJ2-7; 7 nucleotides align to TRBD1. The CDR3 length is 15 residues. V was clipped by 10 bases and J by 5 bases; unmatched bases: 17. Per germline, CDR1 WNHNN and CDR2 SYGVQD (reference sequence). The CDR3 DNA follows: TGCGCCACTCAACAGGGGCCTACCGCCCCCGACGAGCAGTACGTC. Translating gives CATQQGPTAPDEQYV.

V is TRBV9 and J is TRBJ1-3, with 9 bases matching TRBD1. This CDR3 has 16 residues. Trimming cost V 0 bases and J 7 bases; bases outside gene matches: 8. Germline CDR1 and CDR2: SGDLS and YYNGEE. For the CDR3, the DNA is TGTGCCAGCAGCGTAGAATGGGACAGGGTGGGTAACACCATATATTTT. It translates to CASSVEWDRVGNTIYF.

This sequence joins TRBV27 and TRBJ2-7; 8 bases match TRBD1. CDR3 length equals 13 residues. With V trimmed by 6 bases and J by 5 bases, 6 bases remained unmatched. CDR1 is MNHEY and CDR2 is SMNVEV in the germline V gene (reference sequence). CDR3 in amino acids: CASRRQGWDEQYV. The CDR3 DNA follows: TGTGCCAGCAGACGACAGGGGTGGGACGAGCAGTACGTC.

The V call is TRBV6-1, the J call TRBJ2-7; a weak D match, TRBD2 (6 bases). V dropped 0 bases and J dropped 6 bases, with 21 bases sitting between them. The CDR3 consists of 17 residues. CDR1 MNHNS and CDR2 SASEGT come from the germline V gene. CDR3 DNA: TGTGCCAGCAGTGAAGCCCCCCTGACTAGTCCCGAGTCCGAGCAGTACGTC. It is translated as CASSEAPLTSPESEQYV.

The rearrangement uses TRBV7-2 and TRBJ1-2; D possibly corresponds to TRBD1 (5 bases). Germline-derived CDR1 and CDR2 are SGHTA and FQGNSA. CDR3 size: 14 residues. Trimming shortened V by 2 bases and J by 2 bases, and 9 bases separated the two germline ends. The CDR3, as DNA: TGTGCCAGCAGCTTAATTGGGGGGAACTATGGCTACACCTTC. Its protein is CASSLIGGNYGYTF.

This chain uses TRBV5-1 with TRBJ2-3; TRBD2 might be the D (6 bases). The ends were cut back, 0 bases at V and 6 bases at J, with 17 bases in the middle. This CDR3 has 16 residues. From germline, CDR1 is SGHRS and CDR2 YFSETQ. The chain's CDR3 is CASSLVWRGPIDTQYF. CDR3 DNA sequence: TGCGCCAGCAGCTTGGTTTGGCGGGGTCCTATCGATACGCAGTATTTT.

This clone was seen only once. CDR3 coding DNA: TGTGCCAGCAGGTTGGGGAGTAACAATGAGCAGTTCTTC. It yields the protein CASRLGSNNEQFF. The chain combines TRBV2 with TRBJ2-1; maybe TRBD2 (5 bases). The V end lost 6 bases, the J end lost 5 bases, and 11 bases lay between the germline ends. The germline CDR1 and CDR2 sequences are SNHLY and FYNNEI. This CDR3 spans 13 amino acids.

V is TRBV30 and J is TRBJ2-2; weak D call: TRBD1 (5 bases). This CDR3 has 14 amino acids. Trimming left V 3 bases short and J 3 bases short, with 11 bases between. The V gene's germline CDR1 is GTSNPN and CDR2 SVGIG (reference sequence). This CDR3 reads CAWSKGADTGELFF. The CDR3 bases are TGTGCCTGGAGCAAAGGGGCGGACACCGGGGAGCTGTTTTTT. The full variable domain, rest sourced from reference TRBV30 and TRBJ2-2, is SQTIHQWPATLVQPVGSPLSLECTVEGTSNPNLYWYRQAAGRGLQLLFYSVGIGQISSEVPQNLSASRPQDRQFILSSKKLLLSDSGFYLCAWSKGADTGELFFGEGSRLTVL.

In its sample, this clone was seen a few times. The chain employs TRBV11-2 and TRBJ1-4; 7 nucleotides line up with TRBD1. Germline CDR1 and CDR2: SGHAT and FQNNGV. J gave up 5 bases and V 5 bases, and 8 bases lay outside the gene matches. CDR3 length: 15 amino acids. The CDR3 bases are TGTGCCAGCAGCGACTACAGGGGAAGAAATGAAAAACTGTTTTTT. Its protein product is CASSDYRGRNEKLFF.

At least ten counts were recorded for this clone. The V and J genes are TRBV30 and TRBJ1-1; TRBD1 might be the D (5 bases). Germline V gene sequence: CDR1 GTSNPN, CDR2 SVGIG (reference sequence). V lost 2 bases to trimming and J lost 4 bases, with 11 bases between them. The CDR3 extends over 13 amino acids. CDR3 loop: CAWSQDGGTEAFF. The DNA for the CDR3 is TGTGCCTGGAGTCAAGACGGGGGCACTGAAGCTTTCTTT. Full variable domain (remainder filled in from reference TRBV30 and TRBJ1-1): SQTIHQWPATLVQPVGSPLSLECTVEGTSNPNLYWYRQAAGRGLQLLFYSVGIGQISSEVPQNLSASRPQDRQFILSSKKLLLSDSGFYLCAWSQDGGTEAFFGQGTRLTVV.

The V and J genes are TRBV5-1 and TRBJ2-1; D uncertain. CDR3 size: 13 residues. The V and J ends lost 5 bases and 0 bases respectively, with 6 bases between them. CDR1 and CDR2 from the germline V gene are SGHRS and YFSETQ. CDR3 in DNA: TGCGCCAGCAGTTGGAGCTCCTACAATGAGCAGTTCTTC. It encodes CASSWSSYNEQFF. The full variable domain, with the rest looked up from reference TRBV5-1 and TRBJ2-1, is KAGVTQTPRYLIKTRGQQVTLSCSPISGHRSVSWYQQTPGQGLQFLFEYFSETQRNKGNFPGRFSGRQFSNSRSEMNVSTLELGDSALYLCASSWSSYNEQFFGPGTRLTVL.

The chain is built from TRBV7-2 and TRBJ1-2; D not certain. V was pared by 6 bases and J by 4 bases, with 12 bases between. The germline V gene encodes CDR1 SGHTA and CDR2 FQGNSA. The CDR3 length is 13 residues. CDR3 bases: TGTGCCAGCAGTGTCGGGAGTTCCTATGGCTACACCTTC. Translated: CASSVGSSYGYTF.

V and J are TRBV15 and TRBJ1-5, with 10 bases fitting TRBD1. The CDR3 sequence is 16 residues long. Germline values: CDR1 LNHNV, CDR2 YYDKDF (reference sequence). With V trimmed by 7 bases and J by 2 bases, 8 bases remained unmatched. The CDR3 DNA is TGTGCCACCAACGCGGGACAGGGGTTCGGCAATCAGCCCCAGCATTTT. Translation gives CATNAGQGFGNQPQHF.

This sequence joins TRBV14 and TRBJ2-7; 7 bases are shared with TRBD1. V trimming: 3 bases; J trimming: 6 bases; junction bases outside the gene matches: 8. The CDR3 contains 14 residues. In germline, CDR1 is SGHDN, CDR2 FVKESK. CDR3 nucleotide sequence: TGTGCCAGCAGCCATCTTAGGGACAGCTCCGAGCAGTACTTC. Encoded protein: CASSHLRDSSEQYF.

This clone was found a few times. The chain is built from TRBV27 and TRBJ2-2, with 7 bases fitting TRBD1. V gave up 2 bases and J gave up 6 bases; unmatched junction bases: 6. Germline CDR1 reads MNHEY; CDR2 reads SMNVEV (reference sequence). The CDR3 has 15 amino acids. As DNA, the CDR3 is TGTGCCAGCAGTTTAACCGGGACAGTGCCCGGGGAGCTGTTTTTT. It specifies CASSLTGTVPGELFF.

The V call is TRBV4-1, the J call TRBJ1-1, with 7 bases aligning to TRBD1. With 0 bases clipped from V and 6 bases from J, the junction kept 10 bases outside the gene matches. Germline CDR1 MGHRA, CDR2 YSYEKL. The CDR3 totals 16 residues. In DNA, the CDR3 is TGCGCCAGCAGCCAAGAAAGTAGACAGGGAAAGGCTGAAGCTTTCTTT. Its translation is CASSQESRQGKAEAFF.

In its sample, this clone was seen once. The V and J genes are TRBV30 and TRBJ1-2; tentatively, D is TRBD1 (6 bases). Germline CDR1 is GTSNPN and CDR2 is SVGIG (reference sequence). This CDR3 region has 12 residues. Trimming left V 4 bases short and J 0 bases short, with 6 bases between. The CDR3 protein is CAWTGANYGYTF. CDR3 DNA: TGTGCCTGGACAGGGGCTAACTATGGCTACACCTTC.

The CDR3 nucleotides are TGTGCCAGCAGTGGAAATGACGGGAGCTCCTACAATGAGCAGTTCTTC. This translates into CASSGNDGSSYNEQFF. The V and J genes are TRBV28 and TRBJ2-1, with a weak D call TRBD2 (6 bases). Per the germline V gene, CDR1 is MDHEN and CDR2 is SYDVKM. Trimming took 5 bases from V and 0 from J, leaving 14 bases between them. The CDR3 consists of 16 residues.

V is TRBV5-1 and J is TRBJ2-5; a weak D match, TRBD1 (5 bases). The CDR3 has 14 amino acids. CDR1 and CDR2 (germline): SGHRS, YFSETQ. Trimming stripped 4 bases from V and 4 bases from J, with 14 bases between. The CDR3 reads CASSPVGLGETQYF. The CDR3 nucleotides are TGCGCCAGCAGCCCTGTGGGGCTAGGAGAGACCCAGTACTTC. The full variable domain, rest sourced from reference TRBV5-1 and TRBJ2-5, is KAGVTQTPRYLIKTRGQQVTLSCSPISGHRSVSWYQQTPGQGLQFLFEYFSETQRNKGNFPGRFSGRQFSNSRSEMNVSTLELGDSALYLCASSPVGLGETQYFGPGTRLLVL.

The chain recombines TRBV27 with TRBJ1-1; D call uncertain. Trimming took off 5 bases at V and 3 bases at J, with 10 bases between the two ends. The CDR3 runs to 13 residues. The germline gives CDR1 MNHEY, CDR2 SMNVEV (reference sequence). In DNA form, the CDR3 reads TGTGCCAGCAGTCCCCGGGAGCACACTGAAGCTTTCTTT. Its protein is CASSPREHTEAFF.

This chain links TRBV10-3 with TRBJ2-3, with 14 bases aligning to TRBD2. Germline V CDR1 and CDR2: ENHRY, SYGVKD. The CDR3 is made up of 17 amino acids. The V and J ends lost 7 bases and 6 bases, in that order; junction bases with no gene match: 12. CDR3 loop: CAITKGTSGGHEDTQYF. In DNA form, the CDR3 reads TGTGCCATCACTAAAGGGACTAGCGGGGGCCACGAGGATACGCAGTATTTT.

For this clone: The same CDR3 also results from other DNA sequences found in this sample. The rearrangement links TRBV13 to TRBJ2-3, with 7 bases that match TRBD1. The V and J ends lost 0 bases and 3 bases, in that order; junction bases with no gene match: 3. The CDR3 is 15 amino acids. Germline CDR1 and CDR2: PRHDT and FYEKMQ (reference sequence). The CDR3 DNA reads as TGTGCCAGCAGCTTAGGACAGGGGCGGACAGATACGCAGTATTTT. Translation: CASSLGQGRTDTQYF.

The genes are TRBV5-8 and TRBJ2-1, with 8 bases matching TRBD1. The junction had 5 bases not matched to a gene; V was cut back by 5 bases and J by 7 bases. This CDR3 region has 13 residues. Germline V CDR1 and CDR2: SGHTS, YDEGEE. DNA for the CDR3: TGTGCCAGCAGTAGGGACAGGACAAATGAGCAGTTCTTC. The encoded protein is CASSRDRTNEQFF. The variable domain in full, completed from reference TRBV5-8 and TRBJ2-1, reads EAGVTQSPTHLIKTRGQQATLRCSPISGHTSVYWYQQALGLGLQFLLWYDEGEERNRGNFPPRFSGRQFPNYSSELNVNALELEDSALYLCASSRDRTNEQFFGPGTRLTVL.